Given below is one T cell receptor beta chain in context. What it binds is not known. One end of the junction is discordant with germline, which a read error may explain. This sample is part of a study of cytomegalovirus exposure and HLA in healthy donors. Regarding the study as a whole: Using the classifier, cytomegalovirus status was reportedly diagnosed with high specificity and sensitivity. Later, an analysis showed that TCR beta chains associated with HLA were more clonally expanded than others that were equally common.

13 Jbeta primers and 60 Vbeta primers were used for the PCR. Sequencing used immunoSEQ multiplex PCR; TCRdb keeps in-frame clones, though not all of them. The table has around 180,000 clones, around 82% seen once. The CDR3 extends over 11 amino acids. The germline CDR1 and CDR2 sequences are SQVTM and ANQGSEA. This chain links TRBV29-1 with TRBJ2-3; D is uncertain. This clonotype was obtained from a man aged 40-50 years in good health and CMV-seronegative. The material sequenced was PBMCs. The CDR3: CSVEVAPSQYF. DNA of the CDR3: TGCAGCGTGGAAGTGGCTCCCTCGCAGTATTTT.